A selection of T cell receptor beta chains follows, all from one sample in a study of early T cells in non-severe SARS-CoV-2 infection. TCRdb analysed the 5' RACE reads with MiXCR anew, one entry per CDR3 protein. The data contain 32,000 or so distinct CDR3 sequences, about 5% of them singletons. The sequencing input was whole blood. These receptors were obtained from an adult who was a healthcare worker with PCR-confirmed SARS-CoV-2 infection or an uninfected control (not recorded which). Each CDR3 is given with its conserved first and last residue. Fields, in order: V gene, D gene, clone size, J gene, CDR3 DNA, CDR3 protein. The D gene is left open where the match is weak. Expanded clones are given a class, and other clones once, few, many or no size at all.

TRBV12-3/TRBV12-4	.	few	TRBJ2-7	TGTGCCAGCAGTTTGGGCAGGGTAAGCGAGCAGTACTTC	CASSLGRVSEQYF
TRBV9	.	many	TRBJ1-1	TGTGCCAGCAGCGTAGGGGGAATGAACACTGAAGCTTTCTTT	CASSVGGMNTEAFF
TRBV20-1	.	many	TRBJ1-1	TGCAGTGCTAATCACGGTGGGGGTGCGAACACTGAAGCTTTCTTT	CSANHGGGANTEAFF
TRBV20-1	.	many	TRBJ2-5	TGCAGTGCTAGAGCGAGCCGGGGCCCTGTGGAAGAGACCCAGTACTTC	CSARASRGPVEETQYF
TRBV6-6	TRBD1	many	TRBJ2-2	TGTGCCAGCAGTTTGGGGACAGGGGACACCGGGGAGCTGTTTTTT	CASSLGTGDTGELFF
TRBV12-3/TRBV12-4	TRBD2	many	TRBJ2-1	TGTGCCAGCAGTTTAAGAGGCGGGGGGATTAATGAGCAGTTCTTC	CASSLRGGGINEQFF
TRBV5-4	.	.	TRBJ1-1	TGTGCCAGCAGCCACGGCGGGGCTATGGACACTGAAGCTTTCTTT	CASSHGGAMDTEAFF
TRBV11-2	.	many	TRBJ1-4	TGTGCCAGCGGGAATGAAAAACTGTTTTTT	CASGNEKLFF
TRBV7-8	TRBD2	.	TRBJ2-3	TGTGCCAGCAGCTCAATAAGACTAGCGGGGGGGACAGATACGCAGTATTTT	CASSSIRLAGGTDTQYF
TRBV11-3	.	many	TRBJ1-2	TGTGCCCACTTCTTTCCCTACACCTTC	CAHFFPYTF
TRBV30	.	many	TRBJ2-7	TGTGCCTGGAGTGAGAGGGCCGAGCAGTACTTC	CAWSERAEQYF
TRBV7-2	.	few	TRBJ2-1	TGTGCCAGCAGCCTCCAAGGGTCCCGGGGGACCTACAATGAGCAGTTCTTC	CASSLQGSRGTYNEQFF
TRBV20-1	TRBD1	few	TRBJ1-5	TGCAGTGCGAAGGAGACAGGGGTTTTTCAGCCCCAGCATTTT	CSAKETGVFQPQHF
TRBV3-1	TRBD1	few	TRBJ1-2	TGTGCCAGCAGCCTCGGACAGGGAGGTAGCTATGGCTACACCTTC	CASSLGQGGSYGYTF
TRBV11-3	.	many	TRBJ2-2	TGTGCCAGCAGCCGCTCATCCGGGACTGCCGGGGAGCTGTTTTTT	CASSRSSGTAGELFF
TRBV7-2	.	many	TRBJ1-1	TGTGCCAGCAGCTTAGCGAACGGGAACACTGAAGCTTTCTTT	CASSLANGNTEAFF
TRBV19	TRBD1	many	TRBJ2-3	TGTGCCAGTAGGGACAGGGGTGCAGATACGCAGTATTTT	CASRDRGADTQYF
TRBV10-3	.	.	TRBJ1-6	TGTGCCATCTCCGACGGGGGTAATTCACCCCTCCACTTT	CAISDGGNSPLHF
TRBV5-1	.	few	TRBJ2-4	TGCGCCAGCAGCCCCGATGGGGCCAAAAACATTCAGTACTTC	CASSPDGAKNIQYF
TRBV29-1	TRBD1	many	TRBJ1-4	TGCAGCGCTGAAATCACAGGGGCTAATGAAAAACTGTTTTTT	CSAEITGANEKLFF
TRBV7-9	TRBD1	.	TRBJ1-1	TGTGCCAGCATCGAAGACAGGGACAGTGAAGCTTTCTTT	CASIEDRDSEAFF
TRBV20-1	.	many	TRBJ2-1	TGCAGTGTAGCGCAAGAACTTCACTCCTACAATGAGCAGTTCTTC	CSVAQELHSYNEQFF